This T cell receptor beta chain was retrieved from a study of identical twins. As concerns this clonotype: Antigen: not known.

Study-wide points: Zero-insertion analyses were open to partial confounding by invariant MAIT and iNKT cells. Less excess twin sharing appeared in beta out-of-frame sequences.

The CDR3 is 17 amino acids. Template switching, a step in the protocol, added a universal primer site, and cDNA carried unique molecular identifiers. TCRdb fed the 5' RACE reads into MiXCR, producing one record per CDR3 protein. The profile covers around 550,000 distinct CDR3 sequences, with nearly 15% appearing a single time and roughly 0.42% taken by the ten largest. These data were also reused for a study on yellow fever vaccine responses in identical twins.

J is TRBJ1-5 and V is TRBV21-1; the table names TRBD1, a call not compared with the DNA. TRBV21-1 is a pseudogene locus. The sequenced sample was CD4+ T cells sorted from blood. The receptor comes from a woman aged 18 to 35 in good health. The CDR3 nucleotides are TGTGCCAGCAGCGCACCGTGGGACAGGGATTTAAATCAGCCCCAGCATTTT. The encoded protein is CASSAPWDRDLNQPQHF.